Listed here are 16 T cell receptor beta chains from one sample, sequenced in a study of T cell clonotyping in hematopoietic cell transplantation. Assay used: immunoSEQ multiplex PCR; TCRdb lists only in-frame clones, some missing. This table holds more than 65,000 clones, 90% to 95% found once. The sequencing sample was made of peripheral blood mononuclear cells. These receptors were collected from a man in his fifties or sixties in good health. Some clones in this sample may be carry-over from other donors' samples.

The V gene is TRBV7-8, the J gene TRBJ1-2; possible D gene TRBD1, 6 bases. Trimming removed 3 bases from V and 7 bases from J, with 30 bases in between. This CDR3 is 19 amino acids long. The germline V gene encodes CDR1 SGHVS and CDR2 FQNEAQ. CDR3 sequence (DNA): TGTGCCAGCAGCTTCCGTCTTGGGGTGGCGGAAGGGGGTTCCGGTGGCTACACCTTC. Protein: CASSFRLGVAEGGSGGYTF.

V gene TRBV13 combines with J gene TRBJ2-7; TRBD2 matches at 8 bases. Losses at the gene ends were 2 bases for V and 6 bases for J; bases not matched to a gene: 3. Per the germline V gene, CDR1 is PRHDT and CDR2 is FYEKMQ (reference sequence). The CDR3 runs to 13 residues. CDR3 amino acids: CASSLIRGGEQYF. CDR3 DNA sequence: TGTGCCAGCAGCTTAATACGGGGGGGCGAGCAGTACTTC.

The V call is TRBV6-5, the J call TRBJ1-1; no clear D. This CDR3 region has 13 residues. V lost 6 bases to trimming and J lost 0 bases, with 8 bases between them. The germline V gene encodes CDR1 MNHEY and CDR2 SVGAGI. CDR3: CASRGWVNTEAFF. CDR3 in DNA: TGTGCCAGCAGGGGGTGGGTGAACACTGAAGCTTTCTTT.

The count of this clone is one. The V call is TRBV29-1, the J call TRBJ1-1; TRBD1 agrees at 9 bases. This CDR3 comprises 15 residues. Germline assignment: CDR1 SQVTM and CDR2 ANQGSEA. The J segment lost 1 base and the V segment lost 6 bases, leaving 9 bases of the junction unmatched. DNA of the CDR3: TGCAGCGTAACAGGGGGCGTCGTATCGAACACTGAAGCTTTCTTT. Protein: CSVTGGVVSNTEAFF.

The V gene is TRBV27, the J gene TRBJ2-2; tentative D call: TRBD1 (6 bases). Trimming removed 5 bases from V and 3 bases from J, with 10 bases in between. The germline V gene encodes CDR1 MNHEY and CDR2 SMNVEV (reference sequence). CDR3 length: 14 amino acids. This CDR3 reads CASSAAGDTGELFF. The CDR3 bases are TGTGCCAGCAGTGCCGCAGGGGACACCGGGGAGCTGTTTTTT.

This clone was picked up one time. The rearrangement joins TRBV15 to TRBJ2-7; D not resolved. Trimming stripped 0 bases from V and 1 base from J, with 10 bases between. Germline-derived CDR1 and CDR2 are LNHNV and YYDKDF (reference sequence). CDR3 size: 15 residues. CDR3 sequence reads: CATSRDGRRSYEQYF. The CDR3 DNA reads TGTGCCACCAGCAGAGATGGGCGGAGATCCTACGAGCAGTACTTC.

This chain connects TRBV6-5 to TRBJ2-7, with D possibly being TRBD2 (5 bases). This CDR3 has 15 residues. Germline values: CDR1 MNHEY, CDR2 SVGAGI. The germline V and J ends were trimmed by 1 base and 3 bases, with 13 bases remaining between them. CDR3 sequence: CASSYYGTGSYEQYF. The CDR3 nucleotides are TGTGCCAGCAGTTACTATGGCACGGGGAGCTACGAGCAGTACTTC.

The chain links TRBV27 to TRBJ2-2; TRBD1 agrees at 8 bases. Germline loops: CDR1 MNHEY, CDR2 SMNVEV (reference sequence). This CDR3 spans 14 amino acids. V shed 6 bases, J shed 7 bases, and the junction held 7 bases outside the gene matches. The CDR3 bases are TGTGCCAGCAGACTACAGGGACAGGTCGGGGAGCTGTTTTTT. It encodes CASRLQGQVGELFF.

The chain is built from TRBV6-5 and TRBJ2-1; no firm D call. Germline V gives CDR1 MNHEY, CDR2 SVGAGI. The V and J ends lost 3 bases and 6 bases respectively, with 18 bases between them. CDR3 length equals 16 residues. The CDR3 sequence is CASSYKADPWGNEQFF. The CDR3 DNA sequence: TGTGCCAGCAGTTATAAGGCGGACCCCTGGGGCAATGAGCAGTTCTTC.

This sequence joins TRBV10-3 and TRBJ2-7, with 7 bases lining up with TRBD1. This CDR3 comprises 15 residues. CDR1 is ENHRY and CDR2 is SYGVKD in the germline V gene. The V and J ends lost 10 bases and 5 bases, in that order; junction bases with no gene match: 17. The CDR3 region has the DNA TGTGCCACCTTGAACACCCGAGGGGGCTATCACGAGCAGTACTTC. Its translation is CATLNTRGGYHEQYF.

The gene calls are TRBV6-6 and TRBJ2-7; 8 nucleotides match TRBD2. Losses at the gene ends were 7 bases for V and 1 base for J; bases not matched to a gene: 6. Germline values: CDR1 MNHNY, CDR2 SVGAGI (reference sequence). The CDR3 is made up of 14 amino acids. CDR3 protein: CASTQRERSYEQYF. The DNA of the CDR3 is TGTGCCAGCACCCAGCGGGAGAGGTCCTACGAGCAGTACTTC.

This clone was observed a single time. The rearrangement links TRBV5-4 to TRBJ2-1; D possibly uses TRBD1 or TRBD2 (5 bases each). Germline loops: CDR1 SGHNT, CDR2 YYREEE (reference sequence). Trimming left V 0 bases short and J 0 bases short, with 13 bases between. The CDR3 runs to 17 residues. The CDR3 loop is CASSLGGPSSSYNEQFF. In DNA form, the CDR3 reads TGTGCCAGCAGCTTGGGGGGACCTTCGAGCTCCTACAATGAGCAGTTCTTC.

The chain joins TRBV28 to TRBJ2-7, with 12 bases aligning to TRBD2. Germline CDR1 reads MDHEN; CDR2 reads SYDVKM. Unmatched junction bases numbered 10, after V lost 2 bases and J lost 2 bases. This CDR3 region has 18 residues. This CDR3 reads CASSLVLAGGLPTYEQYF. The CDR3, as DNA: TGTGCCAGCAGTTTAGTACTAGCGGGAGGCCTCCCCACCTACGAGCAGTACTTC.

The V call is TRBV29-1, the J call TRBJ2-3; TRBD2 agrees at 12 bases. CDR1 and CDR2 (germline): SQVTM, ANQGSEA. V shed 7 bases and J 0 bases; nucleotides not matched to a gene: 2. The CDR3 is 14 residues long. CDR3 region: CSGGLAGSTDTQYF. The CDR3 DNA reads TGCAGCGGAGGACTAGCGGGGAGCACAGATACGCAGTATTTT.

This clone was seen a single time. The rearrangement joins TRBV2 to TRBJ1-2; TRBD1 aligns across 10 bases. V shed 3 bases and J 4 bases; nucleotides not matched to a gene: 2. CDR1 is SNHLY and CDR2 is FYNNEI in the germline V gene. The CDR3 is made up of 14 amino acids. CDR3 residues: CASSETGGAYGYTF. CDR3 coding DNA: TGTGCCAGCAGTGAGACAGGGGGCGCCTATGGCTACACCTTC.

The rearrangement links TRBV7-8 to TRBJ2-5; maybe TRBD1 (6 bases). Germline V gene data show CDR1 as SGHVS and CDR2 as FQNEAQ. The CDR3 is made up of 14 amino acids. V lost 5 bases to trimming and J lost 4 bases, with 14 bases between them. CDR3 residues: CASSPGQGPETQYF. The CDR3 DNA is TGTGCCAGCAGCCCAGGGCAGGGGCCAGAGACCCAGTACTTC.